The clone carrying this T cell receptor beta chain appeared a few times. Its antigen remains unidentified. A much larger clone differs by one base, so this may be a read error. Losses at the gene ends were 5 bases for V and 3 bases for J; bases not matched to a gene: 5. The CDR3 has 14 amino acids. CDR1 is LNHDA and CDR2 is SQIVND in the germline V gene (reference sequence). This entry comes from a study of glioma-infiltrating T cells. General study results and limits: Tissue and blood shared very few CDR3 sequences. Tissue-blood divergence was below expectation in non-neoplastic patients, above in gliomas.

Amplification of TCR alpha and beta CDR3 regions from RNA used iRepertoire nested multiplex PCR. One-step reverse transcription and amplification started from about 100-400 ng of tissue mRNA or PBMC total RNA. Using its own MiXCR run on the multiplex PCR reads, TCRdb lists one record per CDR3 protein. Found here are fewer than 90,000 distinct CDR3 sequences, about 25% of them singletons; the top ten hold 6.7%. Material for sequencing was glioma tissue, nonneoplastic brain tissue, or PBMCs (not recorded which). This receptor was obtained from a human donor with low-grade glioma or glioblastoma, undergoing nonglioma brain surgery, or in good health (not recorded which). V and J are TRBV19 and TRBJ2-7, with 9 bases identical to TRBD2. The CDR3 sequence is CASSSMTSGYEQYF. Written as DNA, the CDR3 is TGTGCCAGTAGTTCCATGACTAGCGGCTACGAGCAGTACTTC.